The T cell receptor beta chain described here comes from a study of blood T cell repertoires in COVID-19. Overall study context: T cells, B-cell-depleted T cells, or PBMCs provided the cDNA or gDNA that served as material.

The length of the CDR3 is 14 residues. V gave up 5 bases and J gave up 0 bases, with 10 bases separating them. Germline lookup yields CDR1 MNHEY and CDR2 SVGAGI. As originally analysed: Reference gene primer amplification in the assay estimated nucleated cell counts. TCRdb's copy holds only in-frame clones and misses some; the assay was immunoSEQ multiplex PCR. V and J calls and clone size follow that table, whereas D and trimming were derived from the DNA. The sample has 200,000 to 300,000 clones, around 87% seen once. Sequencing was carried out using peripheral blood. The receptor's source is a woman between 45 and 60 years old with acute or convalescent COVID-19. This sequence joins TRBV6-5 and TRBJ1-1, with D tentatively TRBD1 (5 bases). This chain's CDR3 is CASSPGIMNTEAFF. The DNA of the CDR3 is TGTGCCAGCAGTCCAGGGATTATGAACACTGAAGCTTTCTTT.